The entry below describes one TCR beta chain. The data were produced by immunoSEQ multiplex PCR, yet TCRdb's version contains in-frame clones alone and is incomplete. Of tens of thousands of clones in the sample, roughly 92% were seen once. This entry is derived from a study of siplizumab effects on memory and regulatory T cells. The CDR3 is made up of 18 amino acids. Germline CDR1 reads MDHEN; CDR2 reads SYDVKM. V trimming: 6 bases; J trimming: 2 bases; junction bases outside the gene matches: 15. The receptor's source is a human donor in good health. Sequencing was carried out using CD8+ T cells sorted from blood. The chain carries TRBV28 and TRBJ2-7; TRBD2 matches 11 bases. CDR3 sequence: CASSPTGLAGEATYEQYF. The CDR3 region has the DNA TGTGCCAGCAGCCCCACCGGACTAGCGGGCGAAGCGACCTACGAGCAGTACTTC. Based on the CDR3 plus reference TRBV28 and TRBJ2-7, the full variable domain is DVKVTQSSRYLVKRTGEKVFLECVQDMDHENMFWYRQDPGLGLRLIYFSYDVKMKEKGDIPEGYSVSREKKERFSLILESASTNQTSMYLCASSPTGLAGEATYEQYFGPGTRLTVT.